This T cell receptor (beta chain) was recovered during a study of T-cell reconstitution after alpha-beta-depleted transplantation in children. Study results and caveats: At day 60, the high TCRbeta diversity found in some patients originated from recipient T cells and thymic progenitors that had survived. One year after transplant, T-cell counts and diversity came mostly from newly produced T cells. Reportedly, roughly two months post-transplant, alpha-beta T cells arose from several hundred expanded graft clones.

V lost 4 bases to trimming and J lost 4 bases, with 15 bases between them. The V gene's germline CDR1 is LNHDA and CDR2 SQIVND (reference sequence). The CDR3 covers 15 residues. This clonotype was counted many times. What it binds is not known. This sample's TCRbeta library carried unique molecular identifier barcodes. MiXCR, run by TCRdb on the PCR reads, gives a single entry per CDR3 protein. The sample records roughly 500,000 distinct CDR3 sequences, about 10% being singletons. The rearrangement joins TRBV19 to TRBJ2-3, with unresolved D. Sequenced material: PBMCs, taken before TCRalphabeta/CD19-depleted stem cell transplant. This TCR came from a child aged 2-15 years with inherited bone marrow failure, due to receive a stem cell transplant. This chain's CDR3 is CASSKTGVLADTQYF. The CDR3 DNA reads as TGTGCCAGTAGTAAGACGGGCGTATTGGCAGATACGCAGTATTTT.